This is a list of T cell receptor beta chains from one sample in a study of immune cell composition in non-small cell lung cancer. Sequencing was performed with immunoSEQ multiplex PCR; in TCRdb, only in-frame clones are kept and a portion is missing. This sample has about 14,000 clones; about 70% occur once, and the top ten carry 13% to 15%. The sample comprised lung tumor tissue. These receptor sequences come from a human donor with non-small cell lung cancer. The CDR3 runs from the conserved cysteine through the conserved F or W. D genes are given only for firm matches. Clone size is shown for a subset of rows, as once, few, many or a class of expanded clone.

V gene: TRBV7-2; clone size: NA; J gene: TRBJ2-7; D gene: NA; CDR3 DNA: TGTGCCAGCAACTCCCCAGGTGGACAAAACTACGAGCAGTACTTC; CDR3 protein: CASNSPGGQNYEQYF
V gene: TRBV11-2; clone size: NA; J gene: TRBJ2-1; D gene: TRBD2; CDR3 DNA: TGTGCCAGCAGCTTAGATCTGAGCGGGGGGGCCAGAGAGCAGTTCTTC; CDR3 protein: CASSLDLSGGAREQFF
V gene: TRBV7-2; clone size: NA; J gene: TRBJ2-1; D gene: NA; CDR3 DNA: TGTGCCAGCAGCGCCTATGGGCCCCAATACAATGAGCAGTTCTTC; CDR3 protein: CASSAYGPQYNEQFF
V gene: TRBV25-1; clone size: NA; J gene: TRBJ2-1; D gene: NA; CDR3 DNA: TGTGCCAGCAGTGAATATTGTTTTAATCGTCCTTTGTATCGGTTCTTC; CDR3 protein: CASSEYCFNRPLYRFF
V gene: TRBV10-3; clone size: NA; J gene: TRBJ1-3; D gene: NA; CDR3 DNA: TGTGCCACCTCCCGCCAACAGGCGATCTCTGGAAACACCATATATTTT; CDR3 protein: CATSRQQAISGNTIYF
V gene: TRBV10-3; clone size: NA; J gene: TRBJ2-7; D gene: TRBD1; CDR3 DNA: TGTGCCATCAGTGACCCTTCCTTGACAGGGCCCTACGAGCAGTACTTC; CDR3 protein: CAISDPSLTGPYEQYF
V gene: TRBV11-2; clone size: NA; J gene: TRBJ2-1; D gene: NA; CDR3 DNA: TGTGCCAGCAGCCCCCACGGGACTTTAGACAATGAGCAGTTCTTC; CDR3 protein: CASSPHGTLDNEQFF
V gene: TRBV4-1; clone size: NA; J gene: TRBJ1-4; D gene: NA; CDR3 DNA: TGCGCCAGCAGCCAAGACAGGGGTTTGGGTGAAAAACTGTTTTTT; CDR3 protein: CASSQDRGLGEKLFF
V gene: TRBV18; clone size: NA; J gene: TRBJ2-7; D gene: NA; CDR3 DNA: TGTGCCAGCTCACCTCTGGGCGGGTTGGAGCAGTACTTC; CDR3 protein: CASSPLGGLEQYF
V gene: TRBV7-2; clone size: NA; J gene: TRBJ2-5; D gene: NA; CDR3 DNA: TGTGCCAGCAGCATCGGACTTGGGGAGACCCAGTACTTC; CDR3 protein: CASSIGLGETQYF
V gene: TRBV27; clone size: medium-sized; J gene: TRBJ1-5; D gene: NA; CDR3 DNA: TGTGCCAGCAGTTTATCCCGGAATCAGCCCCAGCATTTT; CDR3 protein: CASSLSRNQPQHF
V gene: TRBV25-1; clone size: NA; J gene: TRBJ1-6; D gene: NA; CDR3 DNA: TGTGCCAGCACACGGGACTATAATTCACCCCTCCACTTT; CDR3 protein: CASTRDYNSPLHF
V gene: TRBV5-6; clone size: NA; J gene: TRBJ2-7; D gene: TRBD1; CDR3 DNA: TGTGCCAGCAGCGGGCAGGGGGCATACGAGCAGTACTTC; CDR3 protein: CASSGQGAYEQYF
V gene: TRBV4-2; clone size: NA; J gene: TRBJ2-3; D gene: TRBD2; CDR3 DNA: TGTGCCAGCAGCCAAGGGATAGCGGGAGTCACAGATACGCAGTATTTT; CDR3 protein: CASSQGIAGVTDTQYF
V gene: TRBV6-4; clone size: NA; J gene: TRBJ1-2; D gene: TRBD1; CDR3 DNA: TGTGCCAGCAGAATGGGACAGCCCTCAGAAGCCTTC; CDR3 protein: CASRMGQPSEAF
V gene: TRBV9; clone size: few; J gene: TRBJ2-3; D gene: NA; CDR3 DNA: TGTGCCAGCAGCGACAGACCTGCAGATACGCAGTATTTT; CDR3 protein: CASSDRPADTQYF
V gene: TRBV19; clone size: NA; J gene: TRBJ2-7; D gene: NA; CDR3 DNA: TGTGCCAGTACTGACAGGTTTACCTACGAGCAGTACTTC; CDR3 protein: CASTDRFTYEQYF
V gene: TRBV11-2; clone size: NA; J gene: TRBJ2-7; D gene: TRBD1; CDR3 DNA: TGTGCCAGCAGGCCCCGGGACAGCCGTTTCGAGCAGTACTTC; CDR3 protein: CASRPRDSRFEQYF